The rows below give T cell receptor beta chains drawn from one sample of a study of CD8+ T cells in alopecia areata. The table came from immunoSEQ multiplex PCR; TCRdb's copy has only in-frame clones and leaves some out. The sample has around 120,000 clones, around 56% seen once. The sample was CD4+ T cells sorted from blood, taken at week 4, from a patient treated with tofacitinib. The receptor set was obtained from a human donor with alopecia areata. CDR3s include the opening cysteine and the closing phenylalanine or tryptophan. D genes are given only for firm matches. Part of the rows lack a size; the others show once, few, many or a class for expanded clones.

clone_size j_call d_call v_call cdr3_aa cdr3_nt
NA TRBJ1-1 TRBD1 TRBV4-2 CASSRGTGRNTEAFF TGTGCCAGCAGCCGTGGGACAGGGCGGAACACTGAAGCTTTCTTT
NA TRBJ1-2 NA TRBV6-5 CASSLRGTNYGYTF TGTGCCAGCTCCCTGAGGGGAACTAACTATGGCTACACCTTC
NA TRBJ2-7 NA TRBV25-1 CASSSSYEQYF TGTGCCAGCAGTAGTTCCTACGAGCAGTACTTC
NA TRBJ2-4 TRBD2 TRBV7-2 CASSLGPGGGGIQYF TGTGCCAGCAGCTTGGGGCCGGGCGGGGGAGGCATTCAGTACTTC
few TRBJ2-3 NA TRBV29-1 CSVSWGLIDTQYF TGCAGCGTTTCATGGGGGCTTATAGATACGCAGTATTTT
few TRBJ1-2 NA TRBV30 CAWSVGPHGYTF TGTGCCTGGAGTGTAGGGCCTCACGGCTACACCTTC
NA TRBJ2-7 NA TRBV2 CASTRQVSYEQYF TGTGCCAGCACTAGACAGGTCAGCTACGAGCAGTACTTC
NA TRBJ2-7 NA TRBV29-1 CSGHWGYEQYF TGCAGCGGACATTGGGGGTACGAGCAGTACTTC
few TRBJ1-6 NA TRBV18 CASSPTDRNSPLHF TGTGCCAGCTCACCAACGGACAGAAATTCACCCCTCCACTTT
NA TRBJ2-7 NA TRBV7-9 CASSGSGRGSYEQYF TGTGCCAGCAGCGGTAGCGGTCGAGGATCCTACGAGCAGTACTTC
once TRBJ1-2 NA TRBV2 CASSKAGRTAGYTF TGTGCCAGCAGTAAGGCAGGTAGGACTGCTGGCTACACCTTC
NA TRBJ2-1 NA TRBV4-1 CASSLTYGYNEQFF TGCGCCAGCAGCCTAACTTACGGATACAATGAGCAGTTCTTC
NA TRBJ1-2 NA TRBV29-1 CSVVEHEGYTF TGCAGCGTTGTGGAACACGAGGGCTACACCTTC
NA TRBJ2-3 NA TRBV9 CASSVTSSADTQYF TGTGCCAGCAGCGTAACTAGTTCGGCAGATACGCAGTATTTT
NA TRBJ2-5 TRBD2 TRBV7-9 CASSLPYRTSGSSETQYF TGTGCCAGCAGCTTACCCTATAGGACTAGCGGGAGTTCAGAGACCCAGTACTTC
few TRBJ2-3 NA TRBV4-2 CASSGGSGNTQYF TGTGCCAGCAGCGGGGGCTCTGGAAATACGCAGTATTTT
NA TRBJ1-2 NA TRBV28 CASSRVNYGYTF TGTGCCAGCAGCCGGGTTAACTATGGCTACACCTTC
NA TRBJ1-2 NA TRBV30 CAQGIGYGYTF TGTGCCCAAGGGATCGGCTATGGCTACACCTTC
NA TRBJ2-2 NA TRBV6-1 CASISGTSTGELFF TGTGCCAGCATATCCGGGACTTCCACCGGGGAGCTGTTTTTT
NA TRBJ1-6 NA TRBV30 CAWSPPSVSPLHF TGTGCCTGGAGTCCCCCCAGCGTTTCACCCCTCCACTTT
NA TRBJ1-2 NA TRBV25-1 CASKLGYGYTF TGTGCCAGCAAGTTGGGCTATGGCTACACCTTC
NA TRBJ2-1 NA TRBV2 CASGAGQSYNEQFF TGTGCCAGCGGCGCGGGACAGTCCTACAATGAGCAGTTCTTC
NA TRBJ1-2 NA TRBV7-9 CASSLEGVSYGYTF TGTGCCAGCAGCTTAGAGGGCGTGAGCTATGGCTACACCTTC
NA TRBJ2-2 NA TRBV30 CAWTPAGARTGELFF TGTGCCTGGACCCCCGCGGGGGCACGGACCGGGGAGCTGTTTTTT
once TRBJ2-1 TRBD2 TRBV7-8 CASSSREGLAGVEQFF TGTGCCAGCAGCTCCCGGGAGGGACTAGCGGGAGTGGAGCAGTTCTTC
NA TRBJ2-1 NA TRBV29-1 CSVAELSFSYNEQFF TGCAGCGTTGCCGAATTAAGTTTCTCCTACAATGAGCAGTTCTTC
NA TRBJ2-1 TRBD2 TRBV4-1 CASSQVRLAGGKNEQFF TGCGCCAGCAGCCAAGTCAGATTAGCGGGCGGTAAAAATGAGCAGTTCTTC
few TRBJ1-2 NA TRBV14 CASSLAGTYGYTF TGTGCCAGCAGCCTTGCCGGGACCTATGGCTACACCTTC
NA TRBJ2-4 NA TRBV30 CACTMGLGAKNIQYF TGTGCCTGTACTATGGGCCTAGGGGCCAAAAACATTCAGTACTTC
few TRBJ2-2 NA TRBV9 CASSVVPDTGELFF TGTGCCAGCAGCGTAGTTCCCGACACCGGGGAGCTGTTTTTT
NA TRBJ2-7 TRBD2 TRBV18 CASSPLSSGGEQYF TGTGCCAGCTCACCACTGAGTAGCGGGGGCGAGCAGTACTTC
few TRBJ1-2 NA TRBV7-8 CASSSRWSTDGYTF TGTGCCAGCAGCTCCCGATGGAGTACAGATGGCTACACCTTC
few TRBJ2-7 NA TRBV7-8 CASSSTYSYEQYF TGTGCCAGCAGCTCCACATACTCCTACGAGCAGTACTTC
NA TRBJ2-6 NA TRBV6-5 CASSYQGSGANVLTF TGTGCCAGCAGTTACCAGGGATCTGGGGCCAACGTCCTGACTTTC
NA TRBJ1-1 NA TRBV9 CASSGTTRDTEAFF TGTGCCAGCAGCGGCACCACTAGGGATACTGAAGCTTTCTTT
NA TRBJ1-2 TRBD1 TRBV30 CARGQGDYGYTF TGTGCCCGGGGACAGGGTGACTATGGCTACACCTTC
once TRBJ2-5 TRBD2 TRBV29-1 CSVDRGLAPQETQYF TGCAGCGTTGACCGGGGACTAGCTCCCCAAGAGACCCAGTACTTC
NA TRBJ2-3 NA TRBV6-5 CASSSLFTDTQYF TGTGCCAGCAGTTCGTTATTCACAGATACGCAGTATTTT
NA TRBJ1-2 NA TRBV11-2 CASSLTGNLDYTF TGTGCCAGCAGCCTAACCGGGAACCTAGACTACACCTTC
NA TRBJ2-1 TRBD1 TRBV27 CASSYYRGQGLREQFF TGTGCCAGCAGTTATTATAGGGGACAGGGGCTAAGGGAGCAGTTCTTC
NA TRBJ2-6 TRBD2 TRBV15 CATADRGGPHSSGANVLTF TGTGCCACCGCTGATCGGGGGGGCCCACATTCCTCTGGGGCCAACGTCCTGACTTTC
NA TRBJ2-4 TRBD1 TRBV7-8 CASSLGDRARNIQYF TGTGCCAGCAGCTTAGGGGACAGGGCTAGAAACATTCAGTACTTC
many TRBJ1-2 TRBD1 TRBV10-3 CAISGDRGRGYGYTF TGTGCCATCAGTGGGGACAGGGGGCGAGGATATGGCTACACCTTC
few TRBJ2-1 NA TRBV30 CAWSVGINEQFF TGTGCCTGGAGTGTAGGTATCAATGAGCAGTTCTTC
NA TRBJ1-1 NA TRBV29-1 CSGLRGETEAFF TGCAGCGGTCTTCGCGGGGAAACTGAAGCTTTCTTT